This is a list of T cell receptor beta chains from one sample in a study of T cell changes during pregnancy in multiple sclerosis. Some clones are missing from TCRdb's copy, which holds only in-frame ones; the method was immunoSEQ multiplex PCR. The sample lists approximately 65,000 clones; almost 95% were seen once. The sample here was CD8+ T cells from peripheral blood mononuclear cells, taken in the third trimester of pregnancy. Source of these receptors: a female donor in good health, enrolled as a control in a pregnancy study. The CDR3 runs from the conserved cysteine through the conserved F or W. Clone size is stated in some rows and not others, as once, few, many or a class when expanded.

v_gene	j_gene	abundance	CDR3aa
TRBV5-6	TRBJ1-1	.	CASSRQGTYTEAFF
TRBV6-4	TRBJ1-5	few	CASSEGTGGQPQHF
TRBV6-1	TRBJ1-3	.	CASSEGQGQSNTIYF
TRBV11-2	TRBJ2-7	.	CASSEVTGTAHYEQYF
TRBV7-9	TRBJ2-7	few	CASSLSSTAYEQYF
TRBV9	TRBJ2-1	.	CASSDGTGGYNEQFF
TRBV2	TRBJ2-1	.	CASSGTSGDNEQFF
TRBV30	TRBJ1-2	.	CAWSPDRGTNYGYTF
TRBV28	TRBJ2-1	.	CATRSGGGQGEQFF
TRBV7-9	TRBJ2-5	.	CASSHGLAGQETQYF
TRBV6-6	TRBJ1-6	.	CASSPDSENSPLHF
TRBV27	TRBJ1-2	.	CASSLSGGTYGYTF
TRBV2	TRBJ2-3	.	CASSEVVSGGVGDTQYF
TRBV5-6	TRBJ2-7	.	CASSPTPGQGTYEQYF
TRBV6-6	TRBJ1-1	.	CASSSSSGTGDTEAFF
TRBV12-5	TRBJ1-1	.	CASGLRATERDFMNTEAFF
TRBV4-3	TRBJ1-2	once	CASSQDRGHRNGYTF
TRBV29-1	TRBJ1-1	.	CSVEGAGNTEAFF
TRBV27	TRBJ2-3	.	CASSLALRGTDTQYF
TRBV6-5	TRBJ1-1	.	CASSPRDSLNTEAFF
TRBV7-6	TRBJ1-1	.	CASSPQGAGTEAFF
TRBV23-1	TRBJ1-4	.	CASTPARDNEKLFF
TRBV9	TRBJ1-2	once	CASSDGRGPLRANYGYTF
TRBV13	TRBJ1-2	.	CASSRGTETWSYGYTF
TRBV29-1	TRBJ2-7	.	CSVEDGTDYEQYF
TRBV4-1	TRBJ2-1	few	CASSQVGQGIDEQFF
TRBV27	TRBJ1-4	.	CASSPLSPEEKLFF
TRBV6-6	TRBJ2-1	.	CASTSSSGAGDEQFF
TRBV7-6	TRBJ2-5	.	CASRAGEETQYF
TRBV2	TRBJ2-7	.	CASSSPGQDIGYEQYF
TRBV27	TRBJ2-5	.	CASSPRQLAGSKETQYF
TRBV5-6	TRBJ2-7	.	CASSPPGSLSYEQYF
TRBV30	TRBJ2-7	.	CAWSFSGQGYEQYF
TRBV4-1	TRBJ2-1	.	CASSFLSAGDYNEQFF
TRBV25-1	TRBJ2-2	.	CASSTRTGELFF
TRBV19	TRBJ1-2	.	CASGTVYGYTF
TRBV4-3	TRBJ2-2	.	CASSQDLLRGGGELFF
TRBV7-9	TRBJ2-1	.	CASSEGQGNEQFF
TRBV9	TRBJ2-2	once	CASSVFRAGELFF
TRBV5-5	TRBJ1-3	.	CASSLDPGQGDAGNTIYF
TRBV13	TRBJ2-1	.	CASSQKGGVSGNEQFF